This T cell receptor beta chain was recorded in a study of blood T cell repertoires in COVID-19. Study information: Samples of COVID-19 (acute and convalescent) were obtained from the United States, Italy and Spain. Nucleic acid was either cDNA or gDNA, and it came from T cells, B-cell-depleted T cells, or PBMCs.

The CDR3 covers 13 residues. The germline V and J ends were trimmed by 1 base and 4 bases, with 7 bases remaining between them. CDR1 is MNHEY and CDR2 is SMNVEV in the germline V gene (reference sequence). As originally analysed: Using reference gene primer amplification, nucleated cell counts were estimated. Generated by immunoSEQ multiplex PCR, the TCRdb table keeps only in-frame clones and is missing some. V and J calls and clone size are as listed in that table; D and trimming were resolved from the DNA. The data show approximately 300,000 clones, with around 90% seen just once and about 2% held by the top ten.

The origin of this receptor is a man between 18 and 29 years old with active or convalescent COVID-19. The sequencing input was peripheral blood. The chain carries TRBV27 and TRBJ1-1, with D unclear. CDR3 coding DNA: TGTGCCAGCAGTTTATACCGGTTCACTGAAGCTTTCTTT. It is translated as CASSLYRFTEAFF.